The 29 T cell receptor beta chains below were found in one sample sequenced in a study of T cell repertoires in cytomegalovirus infection. TCRdb used MiXCR to reprocess the reads, holding one entry per CDR3 protein. Here the sample spans a few hundred thousand distinct CDR3 sequences, around 27% being singletons. Material: PBMCs. The receptors stem from a human donor in good health (CMV status not recorded). Some clones in this sample may be carry-over from other donors' samples.

This sequence joins TRBV7-2 and TRBJ2-2, with D unresolved. The ends were cut back, 1 base at V and 0 bases at J, with 6 bases in the middle. Germline loops: CDR1 SGHTA, CDR2 FQGNSA. There are 15 residues in the CDR3. The CDR3 is CASSLGWANTGELFF. The CDR3 DNA reads TGTGCCAGCAGCTTAGGTTGGGCGAACACCGGGGAGCTGTTTTTT.

This clonotype came up a few times. The chain couples TRBV7-9 to TRBJ2-1; no clear D. V lost 1 base and J 0 bases, leaving 13 bases between the germline ends. Germline V gives CDR1 SEHNR, CDR2 FQNEAQ (reference sequence). The CDR3 sequence is 17 residues long. This CDR3 reads CASSLDGFQSSYNEQFF. As DNA, the CDR3 is TGTGCCAGCAGCTTAGATGGCTTTCAGAGCTCCTACAATGAGCAGTTCTTC.

The sample holds many counts of this clonotype. This chain uses TRBV6-2 or TRBV6-3 with TRBJ2-1; no definite D call. This CDR3 is built from 14 residues. Trimming removed 7 bases at V and 9 bases at J, with 19 bases between. CDR1 MNHEY and CDR2 SVGEGT come from the germline V gene. DNA for the CDR3: TGTGCCAGCAACCCTCGGGCTAGTGGTGGTGAGCAGTTCTTC. It codes for CASNPRASGGEQFF.

The V gene is TRBV2, the J gene TRBJ1-5; tentatively, D is TRBD1 (5 bases). Per germline, CDR1 SNHLY and CDR2 FYNNEI. The V gene lost 6 bases and the J gene lost 2 bases, with 8 bases spanning the gap. The CDR3 contains 13 residues. The CDR3 DNA sequence: TGTGCCAGCAGCAGGGAGGGCAATCAGCCCCAGCATTTT. It translates to CASSREGNQPQHF. The variable domain in full, with the rest retrieved from reference TRBV2 and TRBJ1-5, is EPEVTQTPSHQVTQMGQEVILRCVPISNHLYFYWYRQILGQKVEFLVSFYNNEISEKSEIFDDQFSVERPDGSNFTLKIRSTKLEDSAMYFCASSREGNQPQHFGDGTRLSIL.

This clonotype was detected ten times or more. The V and J genes are TRBV11-2 and TRBJ2-3; D might be TRBD2 (6 bases). CDR1 is SGHAT and CDR2 is FQNNGV in the germline V gene. This CDR3 has 17 amino acids. Trimming took off 5 bases at V and 0 bases at J, with 18 bases between the two ends. CDR3 sequence (DNA): TGTGCCAGCAGCGGGGCTTGGGGCGGGATGAGCACAGATACGCAGTATTTT. Its translation: CASSGAWGGMSTDTQYF.

This clonotype was detected ten times or more. This chain joins TRBV7-6 and TRBJ2-1; D gene uncertain. The germline V gene encodes CDR1 SGHVS and CDR2 FNYEAQ. This CDR3 has 16 residues. V lost 2 bases, J lost 0 bases, and 11 bases lay in between. The CDR3 spells CASSLNHPSSYNEQFF. DNA of the CDR3: TGTGCCAGCAGCTTAAATCACCCCAGCTCCTACAATGAGCAGTTCTTC.

This clonotype appeared once. The chain has TRBV27 and TRBJ2-7; tentatively, D is TRBD2 (5 bases). The CDR3 extends over 14 amino acids. With 1 base removed from V and 3 bases from J, the gap between germline ends came to 10 bases. CDR1 MNHEY and CDR2 SMNVEV come from the germline V gene (reference sequence). CDR3: CASSLYRGIYEQYV. The CDR3 DNA reads TGTGCCAGCAGTTTATATCGGGGTATCTACGAGCAGTACGTC.

The V and J genes are TRBV29-1 and TRBJ2-1; D might be TRBD1 (6 bases). The CDR3 covers 12 residues. CDR1 is SQVTM, CDR2 ANQGSEA, per germline. The ends were cut back, 5 bases at V and 8 bases at J, with 13 bases in the middle. CDR3 DNA sequence: TGCAGCGTTCGGGACAATTTATATGAGCAGTTCTTC. The encoded protein is CSVRDNLYEQFF.

This clonotype was counted many times. The gene calls are TRBV28 and TRBJ2-5; 16 nucleotides line up with TRBD2. CDR3 size: 15 residues. V shed 6 bases and J 7 bases; nucleotides not matched to a gene: 5. CDR1 is MDHEN and CDR2 is SYDVKM in the germline V gene. The CDR3 reads CASRGLAGGLGTQYF. CDR3 DNA sequence: TGTGCCAGCAGGGGACTAGCGGGAGGGCTGGGGACCCAGTACTTC.

This clonotype was observed a few times. The chain uses TRBV11-2 and TRBJ1-4, with D uncertain. In germline, CDR1 is SGHAT, CDR2 FQNNGV. Deletions cut 2 bases from V and 13 bases from J, with 14 bases between. This CDR3 has 13 amino acids. The CDR3 here is CASSLMKTIGLFF. CDR3 nucleotide sequence: TGTGCCAGCAGCTTAATGAAAACGATCGGACTGTTTTTT. Using reference TRBV11-2 and TRBJ1-4 for the parts outside the CDR3, the full variable domain is EAGVAQSPRYKIIEKRQSVAFWCNPISGHATLYWYQQILGQGPKLLIQFQNNGVVDDSQLPKDRFSAERLKGVDSTLKIQPAKLEDSAVYLCASSLMKTIGLFFGSGTQLSVL.

This clonotype was found a few times. The gene calls are TRBV7-9 and TRBJ1-2; D is uncertain. Germline assignment: CDR1 SEHNR and CDR2 FQNEAQ (reference sequence). Trimming took 5 bases from V and 3 from J, leaving 7 bases between them. The CDR3 has 12 amino acids. The CDR3 nucleotides are TGTGCCAGCAGCCCGGACGACTATGGCTACACCTTC. This sequence encodes CASSPDDYGYTF.

A word on this clonotype: The junction differs from germline at one of its ends, possibly a read error. CDR3 DNA sequence: TGCACCAGCAGCCAAGGGGGGGACTGGAAGAACACCGGGGAGCTGTTTTTT. Residues: CTSSQGGDWKNTGELFF. The chain recombines TRBV4-1 with TRBJ2-2, with D possibly being TRBD2 (7 bases). Germline values: CDR1 MGHRA, CDR2 YSYEKL. The CDR3 has 17 amino acids.

The chain has TRBV2 and TRBJ2-7; D unresolved. The V gene's germline CDR1 is SNHLY and CDR2 FYNNEI. The CDR3 length is 14 residues. V lost 4 bases, J lost 1 base, and 11 bases lay in between. CDR3 nucleotides: TGTGCCAGCAGTGCTTTTCAGGTATCCTACGAGCAGTACTTC. Translating gives CASSAFQVSYEQYF.

This chain uses TRBV11-2 with TRBJ2-2, with a tentative D call TRBD1 (6 bases). There are 14 residues in the CDR3. Per germline, CDR1 SGHAT and CDR2 FQNNGV. V lost 2 bases and J 3 bases, leaving 7 bases between the germline ends. The DNA for the CDR3 is TGTGCCAGCAGCTTATCAGGGGACACCGGGGAGCTGTTTTTT. This sequence encodes CASSLSGDTGELFF.

The gene calls are TRBV12-3 or TRBV12-4 and TRBJ2-3; D is unresolved. Trimming left V 2 bases short and J 2 bases short, with 11 bases between. The CDR3 consists of 15 residues. In DNA form, the CDR3 reads TGTGCCAGCAGTTTATTGACGGACCCCACAGATACGCAGTATTTT. This sequence encodes CASSLLTDPTDTQYF.

The chain joins TRBV7-6 to TRBJ2-5; TRBD2 agrees at 7 bases. Looked up from germline, CDR1 is SGHVS and CDR2 is FNYEAQ. Unmatched junction bases numbered 13, after V lost 2 bases and J lost 7 bases. CDR3 length: 16 residues. The CDR3 here is CASSLFPRGTEGTQYF. The CDR3 DNA sequence: TGTGCCAGCAGCTTATTTCCGCGGGGGACCGAAGGGACCCAGTACTTC.

There are a few counts of this clonotype. The rearrangement uses TRBV12-3 or TRBV12-4 and TRBJ1-4; D is unresolved. Trimming left V 6 bases short and J 8 bases short, with 13 bases between. This CDR3 has 13 amino acids. The DNA for the CDR3 is TGTGCCAGCAGCCGAGACAATTTCGAAAAACTGTTTTTT. This translates into CASSRDNFEKLFF.

This chain connects TRBV28 to TRBJ2-7, with 7 bases lining up with TRBD2. The CDR3 totals 13 residues. Germline CDR1 is MDHEN and CDR2 is SYDVKM. With 9 bases clipped from V and 4 bases from J, the junction kept 9 bases outside the gene matches. The CDR3 protein is CASTPGLTYEQYF. As DNA, the CDR3 is TGTGCCAGTACGCCGGGACTAACATACGAGCAGTACTTC.

V and J are TRBV28 and TRBJ1-1, with D unresolved. The V end lost 6 bases, the J end lost 0 bases, and 17 bases lay between the germline ends. The CDR3 loop spans 16 amino acids. Germline V lookup: CDR1 MDHEN, CDR2 SYDVKM. Written as DNA, the CDR3 is TGTGCCAGCAGCTACCCTTCTCGGGTACTGAACACTGAAGCTTTCTTT. Amino acids: CASSYPSRVLNTEAFF.

In this sample, this clonotype turned up a few times. The V and J genes are TRBV4-1 and TRBJ1-1; 8 bases line up with TRBD1. Per the germline V gene, CDR1 is MGHRA and CDR2 is YSYEKL. V gave up 0 bases and J gave up 1 base; unmatched junction bases: 4. This CDR3 has 16 amino acids. Written as DNA, the CDR3 is TGCGCCAGCAGCCAAGATATGGACAGGGCGAACACTGAAGCTTTCTTT. It translates to CASSQDMDRANTEAFF.

The J gene is TRBJ1-1, the V gene TRBV7-9; D unclear. There are 16 residues in the CDR3. Germline V gene data show CDR1 as SEHNR and CDR2 as FQNEAQ (reference sequence). V was cut by 5 bases and J by 2 bases, with 18 bases left in between. DNA of the CDR3: TGTGCCAGCAGCCCGCGGGTGGGGTTTGGAAACACTGAAGCTTTCTTT. Translation gives CASSPRVGFGNTEAFF.

As regards this clonotype: A clone one base away is much larger, so this may be a read error. The chain carries TRBV7-3 and TRBJ2-7; 9 nucleotides agree with TRBD1. This CDR3 region has 15 residues. From germline, CDR1 is SGHTA and CDR2 FQGTGA. CDR3 amino acids: CASNLGPGQGREQYF. The CDR3 bases are TGTGCCAGCAACTTAGGTCCGGGACAGGGTCGAGAGCAGTACTTC.

This clonotype has ten or more counts. The gene calls are TRBV7-9 and TRBJ2-2; D is perhaps TRBD2 (5 bases). This CDR3 region has 15 residues. Germline CDR1 reads SEHNR; CDR2 reads FQNEAQ (reference sequence). Trimming removed 4 bases at V and 6 bases at J, with 15 bases between. In DNA, the CDR3 is TGTGCCAGCAGCTCGCCGACTACCCGATCCGGGGAGCTGTTTTTT. Its protein is CASSSPTTRSGELFF.

This clonotype was seen ten or more times. This chain connects TRBV12-3 or TRBV12-4 to TRBJ2-3; tentatively, D is TRBD1 or TRBD2 (5 bases each). V was shortened by 8 bases and J by 1 base, with 13 bases between the two germline ends. This CDR3 is built from 14 residues. Here the CDR3 reads CASCFGDGTDTQYF. The CDR3 nucleotides read TGTGCCAGCTGCTTTGGGGACGGCACAGATACGCAGTATTTT.

The chain uses TRBV11-3 and TRBJ2-3; D assignment may be TRBD1 or TRBD2 (5 bases each). This CDR3 is 15 amino acids long. V was trimmed by 5 bases and J by 6 bases, leaving 18 bases between them. Germline CDR1 reads SGHNT; CDR2 reads YENEEA. The CDR3 spells CASSQSGGRFDTQYF. CDR3 in DNA: TGTGCCAGCAGCCAATCTGGGGGTCGGTTCGATACGCAGTATTTT.

The V gene is TRBV6-5, the J gene TRBJ2-3; D is unresolved. The CDR3 length is 14 residues. Looked up from germline, CDR1 is MNHEY and CDR2 is SVGAGI. With 7 bases removed from V and 2 bases from J, the gap between germline ends came to 13 bases. CDR3 in amino acids: CASTRKADTDTQYF. CDR3 coding DNA: TGTGCCAGCACTCGAAAGGCGGACACAGATACGCAGTATTTT.

Only a few counts were recorded for this clonotype. The rearrangement joins TRBV19 to TRBJ2-2, with D perhaps matching TRBD1 (5 bases). The CDR3 extends over 13 amino acids. The V end lost 3 bases, the J end lost 6 bases, and 8 bases lay between the germline ends. The germline CDR1 and CDR2 sequences are LNHDA and SQIVND (reference sequence). The CDR3 loop reads CASSIPRAGELFF. CDR3 nucleotide sequence: TGTGCCAGTAGTATCCCCAGGGCCGGGGAGCTGTTTTTT.

This clonotype was seen a few times. This sequence joins TRBV6-5 and TRBJ2-5; 14 positions match TRBD2. CDR1 is MNHEY, CDR2 SVGAGI, per germline. The CDR3 sequence is 13 residues long. Germline trimming cut 4 bases from V and 9 bases from J; bases unmatched to any gene: 1. The CDR3 region has the DNA TGTGCCAGCAGTTTGGGACTAGCGGGGGCCCAGTACTTC. Protein sequence: CASSLGLAGAQYF.

V is TRBV6-5 and J is TRBJ2-1; D might be TRBD1 (6 bases). The CDR3 is 15 amino acids. Germline assignment: CDR1 MNHEY and CDR2 SVGAGI. V was trimmed by 4 bases and J by 0 bases, leaving 10 bases between them. Here the CDR3 reads CASSSTGNSYNEQFF. The DNA of the CDR3 is TGTGCCAGCAGTTCTACAGGGAACTCCTACAATGAGCAGTTCTTC.